This T cell receptor (beta chain) was sequenced for a study of identifying expanded T cells in peripheral blood (dated 2019 in TCRdb). In terms of the full investigation: Separate aliquots of the same genomic DNA pool were sequenced to produce technical replicates, and four replicates were compared in pairs. General conclusions and limits of the study: The authors expected that over much longer intervals, such as months to years, biological variance in healthy repertoires might increase even further. For all healthy donors, the variance in clone template counts between approximately 2-week samples rose significantly as total template count increased. Between technical replicates the binomial model flagged roughly 1.1 differentially abundant clones, whereas over about 2 weeks the binomial model flagged about 15 and over about four weeks 19 to 20. The beta-binomial model significantly reduced the number of clones called differentially abundant and the false-positive rate across all healthy-donor time intervals.

The CDR3 runs 16 amino acids, cysteine and phenylalanine included. Just CDR3 DNA is preserved here, 48 bases in frame from base 1. The junction carries 13 bases between V and J, which are trimmed by 4 bases and 0 bases respectively. Via the germline V gene, CDR1 is MRHNA and CDR2 SNTAGT. Of note for this clone: It has no known antigen specificity. Base qualities were left out, and no much larger clone turns up one base away.

During the collection period, no immune events, such as infections, were documented for the healthy donors. Time-dependent variance in a beta-binomial model of T-cell clone differential abundance was calibrated using healthy-donor blood repertoires as a training cohort. The training cohort was composed of approximately 10 healthy donors, 3 female and 7 male. The donors were between roughly 25 and 70 years old, with an average age of about 45 years. Whole blood was collected from each healthy donor at three time points spaced 2 to 3 weeks apart and obtained from a commercial supplier. Genomic DNA was extracted from unsorted whole blood for immunosequencing. TCRbeta CDR3 regions were profiled by bias-controlled multiplex PCR amplification of genomic DNA with the immunoSEQ Assay. The original methods were these. The absolute abundance of each unique TCRbeta CDR3 region was quantified after sequences were collapsed and filtered. Two models were used to test differential abundance: a binomial model (Fisher-equivalent) and a beta-binomial model that adds time-dependent variance fitted from healthy donors. Clones with fewer than 5 combined templates were excluded, and clones with Benjamini-Hochberg FDR below 0.01 were called differentially abundant. Using the form v = (b*log(k)+a)^2, the beta-binomial variance was modeled as a function of the total template count across the two samples. TCRdb provides this immuneACCESS table in a form limited to in-frame rearrangements. Some clones are lacking; in checked studies, under half of them reflect an unresolved V gene, and why the rest are absent is not known. The DNA was the basis for D and trimming; V, J and clone size are from that table. This sample comprises about 110,000 clones, approximately 90% of them detected only once. The ten largest clones capture about 16% of the sample.

The TCR originated in a person aged 18 to 70 in good health. The sample comprised blood. The chain is encoded by TRBV6-4 joined to TRBJ2-1, with a tentative D gene TRBD2 over 5 matching bases. The bases are TGTGCCAGCAGTGCCCTACCGGGGAGCTCCTACAATGAGCAGTTCTTC. Translation gives CASSALPGSSYNEQFF.